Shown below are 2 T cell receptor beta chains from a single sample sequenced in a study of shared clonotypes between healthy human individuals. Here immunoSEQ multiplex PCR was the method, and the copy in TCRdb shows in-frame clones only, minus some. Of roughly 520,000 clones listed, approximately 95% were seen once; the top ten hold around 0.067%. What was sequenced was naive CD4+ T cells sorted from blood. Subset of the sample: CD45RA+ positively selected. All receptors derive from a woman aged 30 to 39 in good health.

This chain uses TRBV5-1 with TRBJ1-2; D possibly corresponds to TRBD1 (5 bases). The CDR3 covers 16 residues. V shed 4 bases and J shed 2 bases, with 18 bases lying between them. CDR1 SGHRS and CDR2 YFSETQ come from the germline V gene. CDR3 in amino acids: CASSPTGGRHNYGYTF. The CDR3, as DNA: TGCGCCAGCAGCCCTACGGGGGGAAGACACAACTATGGCTACACCTTC.

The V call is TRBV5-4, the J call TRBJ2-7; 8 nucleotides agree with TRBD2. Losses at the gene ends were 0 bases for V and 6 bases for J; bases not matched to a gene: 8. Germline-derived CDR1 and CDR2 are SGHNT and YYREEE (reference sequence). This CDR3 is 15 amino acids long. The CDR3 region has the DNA TGTGCCAGCAGCTTGGATATTGCGGGAGGAGTCGAGCAGTACTTC. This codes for CASSLDIAGGVEQYF.